These 27 T cell receptor beta chains originate from one sample sequenced in a study of neurological immune-mediated disorders (dated by TCRdb to between 2018 and 2021). The library was prepared using 5' RACE. The sample was run on an Illumina HiSeq 2500. Using fastp at Q25 and MiXCR, TCRdb reprocessed the public reads and kept productive beta chains. Under each unique CDR3 protein, matching rows form one entry showing the most common genes and DNA. The table for this sample lists under 90,000 distinct CDR3 sequences; over 9% of them were counted only once. About 1.8% of the sample is in the top ten clones. The sequenced sample consisted of PBMCs. These receptors were obtained from a middle-aged man in good health.

The table lists this clonotype with many counts. The chain has TRBV15 and TRBJ1-6; D unresolved. Germline CDR1 is LNHNV and CDR2 is YYDKDF (reference sequence). This CDR3 is 17 amino acids long. The V end lost 0 bases, the J end lost 4 bases, and 13 bases lay between the germline ends. The CDR3 DNA reads as TGTGCCACCAGCAGAGATCGCCCACACCTTTATAATTCACCCCTCCACTTT. This gives the protein CATSRDRPHLYNSPLHF.

V is TRBV11-2 and J is TRBJ2-2, with a weak D call TRBD1 (5 bases). Trimming cost V 5 bases and J 3 bases, with 19 bases left between them. The CDR3 extends over 17 amino acids. Per the germline V gene, CDR1 is SGHAT and CDR2 is FQNNGV. CDR3 sequence (DNA): TGTGCCAGCAGCCCACAGCAGGGCAGATGGTACACCGGGGAGCTGTTTTTT. This translates into CASSPQQGRWYTGELFF.

This clonotype was recorded many times. The chain carries TRBV11-2 and TRBJ2-1; D is perhaps TRBD1 or TRBD2 (7 bases each). The CDR3 runs to 16 residues. Trimming took 1 base from V and 3 from J, leaving 13 bases between them. In germline, CDR1 is SGHAT, CDR2 FQNNGV. The CDR3 here is CASSLGQGGDYNEQFF. For the CDR3, the DNA is TGTGCCAGCAGCTTAGGTCAGGGGGGGGACTACAATGAGCAGTTCTTC.

The V gene is TRBV4-1, the J gene TRBJ2-7; TRBD1 is a possible D gene (5 bases). The germline V gene encodes CDR1 MGHRA and CDR2 YSYEKL. CDR3 length equals 15 residues. Trimming removed 0 bases from V and 2 bases from J, with 11 bases in between. CDR3 sequence reads: CASSQEVRQPYEQYF. CDR3 in DNA: TGCGCCAGCAGCCAAGAAGTGCGACAGCCCTACGAGCAGTACTTC.

In this sample, this clonotype turned up many times. This chain links TRBV20-1 with TRBJ2-7, with 10 bases fitting TRBD2. The CDR3 contains 14 residues. Germline V gene lookup returns CDR1 DFQATT and CDR2 SNEGSKA (reference sequence). With 1 base clipped from V and 4 bases from J, the junction kept 4 bases outside the gene matches. Here the CDR3 DNA reads TGCAGTGCTAGAGTGCTAGCGGGGGTATACGAGCAGTACTTC. It translates to CSARVLAGVYEQYF.

This clonotype came up many times. J is TRBJ2-1 and V is TRBV2, with 7 positions matching TRBD2. Germline values: CDR1 SNHLY, CDR2 FYNNEI. V trimming: 8 bases; J trimming: 3 bases; junction bases outside the gene matches: 7. The CDR3 is 14 amino acids. CDR3 coding DNA: TGTGCCAGCCCTGGGGGGGATCGCTACAATGAGCAGTTCTTC. It translates to CASPGGDRYNEQFF.

This rearrangement joins TRBV7-2 to TRBJ2-5; TRBD2 matches 12 bases. Unmatched junction bases numbered 15, after V lost 2 bases and J lost 5 bases. This CDR3 comprises 19 residues. Per the germline V gene, CDR1 is SGHTA and CDR2 is FQGNSA. The CDR3: CASSLPMGLAGLGVETQYF. CDR3 DNA sequence: TGTGCCAGCAGCTTACCCATGGGACTAGCGGGTCTGGGCGTGGAGACCCAGTACTTC.

There are many counts of this clonotype. V usage is TRBV29-1 and J usage is TRBJ2-3; TRBD2 might be the D (6 bases). The CDR3 covers 13 residues. Germline loops: CDR1 SQVTM, CDR2 ANQGSEA. V lost 2 bases and J lost 3, with 9 bases in between. CDR3 protein: CSVELGSTDTQYF. CDR3 bases: TGCAGCGTTGAACTCGGGAGTACAGATACGCAGTATTTT.

At least ten counts were recorded for this clonotype. This chain connects TRBV5-1 to TRBJ2-3, with D tentatively TRBD1 (5 bases). Germline CDR1 SGHRS, CDR2 YFSETQ. Between the trimmed V and J ends, which lost 2 bases and 4 bases, there was a span of 17 bases. CDR3 length: 16 residues. The CDR3 reads CASSFTAGSLSDTQYF. CDR3 DNA: TGCGCCAGCAGCTTTACTGCAGGGTCTCTTTCAGATACGCAGTATTTT.

This clonotype was seen many times. The chain is built from TRBV3-1 and TRBJ1-1; D not certain. The CDR3 loop spans 12 amino acids. Germline loops: CDR1 LGHDT, CDR2 YNNKEL (reference sequence). V shed 0 bases and J shed 7 bases, with 6 bases lying between them. The CDR3 DNA follows: TGTGCCAGCAGCCAAGAAGAAAATGAAGCTTTCTTT. Its protein is CASSQEENEAFF.

About this clonotype: The junction departs from germline at one end; a sequencing error may be responsible. This chain uses TRBV5-1 with TRBJ1-1; possibly TRBD1 for D (5 bases). CDR1 is SGHRS and CDR2 is YFSETQ in the germline V gene. CDR3 length: 17 amino acids. CDR3 in amino acids: CTSSWADGRVLNTEAFF. Written as DNA, the CDR3 is TGCACCAGCAGCTGGGCGGATGGCAGGGTGCTTAACACTGAAGCTTTCTTT.

This clonotype appeared a few times. The chain combines TRBV14 with TRBJ2-1; possible D gene TRBD2, 6 bases. CDR3 length: 14 residues. Trimming removed 6 bases at V and 3 bases at J, with 12 bases between. The germline gives CDR1 SGHDN, CDR2 FVKESK. CDR3 bases: TGTGCCAGCAGTCTAGCGCACTACTACAATGAGCAGTTCTTC. Residues: CASSLAHYYNEQFF.

The V call is TRBV11-2, the J call TRBJ2-2, with a weak D call TRBD2 (6 bases). Germline CDR1 is SGHAT and CDR2 is FQNNGV. The length of the CDR3 is 15 residues. Trimming shortened V by 1 base and J by 7 bases, and 13 bases separated the two germline ends. The CDR3 sequence: CASSLAGSFGGELFF. The CDR3 region has the DNA TGTGCCAGCAGCTTAGCCGGGAGTTTCGGCGGGGAGCTGTTTTTT.

The sample holds many counts of this clonotype. This sequence joins TRBV5-5 and TRBJ2-1; D is uncertain. This CDR3 spans 13 amino acids. In germline, CDR1 is SGHKS, CDR2 YYEKEE (reference sequence). Trimming removed 0 bases from V and 6 bases from J, with 7 bases in between. This CDR3 reads CASSLELLNEQFF. The DNA for the CDR3 is TGTGCCAGCAGCTTGGAACTTCTCAATGAGCAGTTCTTC.

With respect to this clonotype: The conserved final phenylalanine or tryptophan is absent from the CDR3, which likely points to a read error. This chain connects TRBV6-6 to TRBJ2-1; the D gene could be TRBD1 or TRBD2 (5 bases each). Per germline, CDR1 MNHNY and CDR2 SVGAGI (reference sequence). The CDR3 covers 15 residues. The V gene lost 6 bases and the J gene lost 1 base, with 13 bases spanning the gap. The CDR3 region is CASRSGRGSYNEQFS. DNA for the CDR3: TGTGCCAGCAGGTCGGGACGGGGATCCTACAATGAGCAGTTCTCC.

The table lists this clonotype with many counts. This rearrangement joins TRBV5-1 to TRBJ2-7, with TRBD2 as a possible D gene (6 bases). The CDR3 contains 14 residues. The V and J ends lost 0 bases and 7 bases respectively, with 14 bases between them. CDR1 and CDR2 from the germline V gene are SGHRS and YFSETQ. The CDR3 DNA sequence: TGCGCCAGCAGCTTGGGACCCCACCGGGGGGAGCAGTACTTC. It encodes CASSLGPHRGEQYF.

In its sample, this clonotype was seen many times. CDR3 bases: TGTGCCAGCAGCCAGGGGACAGGGGGCAACCATAACTATGGCTACACCTTC. It yields the protein CASSQGTGGNHNYGYTF. V usage is TRBV4-2 and J usage is TRBJ1-2, with 12 bases that match TRBD1. The CDR3 length is 17 residues. CDR1 and CDR2 (germline): LGHNA, YNFKEQ. V shed 3 bases, J shed 1 base, and the junction held 6 bases outside the gene matches.

The table lists this clonotype with many counts. The chain recombines TRBV29-1 with TRBJ2-3; a possible D gene is TRBD1 (7 bases). The CDR3 consists of 18 residues. Germline CDR1 and CDR2: SQVTM and ANQGSEA. V was cut by 1 base and J by 5 bases, with 25 bases left in between. CDR3: CSVEGRGERPPDGDTQYF. The CDR3 coding sequence is TGCAGCGTTGAAGGCAGGGGGGAGAGACCGCCGGACGGAGATACGCAGTATTTT.

In this sample, this clonotype turned up many times. The chain is built from TRBV7-6 and TRBJ2-2; D is unclear. CDR1 is SGHVS and CDR2 is FNYEAQ in the germline V gene. Trimming cost V 5 bases and J 3 bases, with 13 bases left between them. CDR3 size: 15 residues. The CDR3 bases are TGTGCCAGCAGCCAGGACGCCGGGTACACCGGGGAGCTGTTTTTT. It encodes CASSQDAGYTGELFF.

This clonotype appeared many times. The chain joins TRBV13 to TRBJ2-7, with D perhaps TRBD2 (7 bases). This CDR3 region has 16 residues. The V end was cut by 0 bases, the J end by 3 bases, with 15 bases between. Germline lookup yields CDR1 PRHDT and CDR2 FYEKMQ (reference sequence). This CDR3 reads CASSLGLAGAGYEQYF. In nucleotides, the CDR3 is TGTGCCAGCAGCTTAGGCCTCGCGGGGGCAGGCTACGAGCAGTACTTC. Based on the CDR3 plus reference TRBV13 and TRBJ2-7, the full variable domain is AAGVIQSPRHLIKEKRETATLKCYPIPRHDTVYWYQQGPGQDPQFLISFYEKMQSDKGSIPDRFSAQQFSDYHSELNMSSLELGDSALYFCASSLGLAGAGYEQYFGPGTRLTVT.

This clonotype was seen just once. It may be a read error: a sequence one base away is much more abundant. The chain employs TRBV6-5 and TRBJ2-2; tentatively, D is TRBD2 (5 bases). The germline CDR1 and CDR2 sequences are MNHEY and SVGAGI. The CDR3 covers 17 residues. CDR3 nucleotides: TGTGCCAGCAGTTCTAGTCCGGACCAGAGGAACACCGGGGAGCCGTTTTTT. It translates to CASSSSPDQRNTGEPFF.

This clonotype was recorded at least ten times. The chain carries TRBV5-1 and TRBJ1-2, with D uncertain. Germline V gene sequence: CDR1 SGHRS, CDR2 YFSETQ. V was trimmed by 2 bases and J by 0 bases, leaving 14 bases between them. The CDR3 has 16 residues. The CDR3: CASSFGGLQTNYGYTF. The CDR3 DNA is TGCGCCAGCAGCTTTGGCGGTTTACAGACTAACTATGGCTACACCTTC.

In this sample, this clonotype turned up many times. The chain joins TRBV4-1 to TRBJ2-1, with TRBD2 matching 9 bases. CDR3 size: 16 residues. With 5 bases clipped from V and 3 bases from J, the junction kept 8 bases outside the gene matches. Per the germline V gene, CDR1 is MGHRA and CDR2 is YSYEKL. The CDR3 sequence is CASSASGGISYNEQFF. In DNA, the CDR3 is TGCGCCAGCAGCGCAAGCGGGGGGATAAGCTACAATGAGCAGTTCTTC.

This clonotype was seen ten or more times. The V call is TRBV5-1, the J call TRBJ2-1; D is uncertain. The CDR3 totals 14 residues. The germline CDR1 and CDR2 sequences are SGHRS and YFSETQ. Trimming pared 0 bases from V and 11 bases from J, leaving 15 bases between. The CDR3 reads CASSLESSAWKQFF. The CDR3 DNA sequence: TGCGCCAGCAGCTTGGAAAGCAGCGCATGGAAGCAGTTCTTC. The full variable domain, completed using reference TRBV5-1 and TRBJ2-1, is KAGVTQTPRYLIKTRGQQVTLSCSPISGHRSVSWYQQTPGQGLQFLFEYFSETQRNKGNFPGRFSGRQFSNSRSEMNVSTLELGDSALYLCASSLESSAWKQFFGPGTRLTVL.

This clonotype was counted at least ten times. The genes are TRBV20-1 and TRBJ2-7; no clear D. CDR1 DFQATT and CDR2 SNEGSKA come from the germline V gene (reference sequence). V dropped 6 bases and J dropped 0 bases, with 15 bases sitting between them. There are 14 residues in the CDR3. CDR3 sequence reads: CSARPPIGSYEQYF. CDR3 DNA sequence: TGCAGTGCAAGGCCTCCCATCGGCTCCTACGAGCAGTACTTC.

The table lists this clonotype with many counts. V is TRBV5-1 and J is TRBJ2-1; D not certain. Germline CDR1 and CDR2: SGHRS and YFSETQ. Trimming took off 0 bases at V and 7 bases at J, with 5 bases between the two ends. This CDR3 is 12 amino acids long. The CDR3 region is CASSLAVNEQFF. The CDR3 nucleotides are TGCGCCAGCAGCTTGGCCGTAAATGAGCAGTTCTTC.

This clonotype was seen many times. This chain connects TRBV20-1 to TRBJ2-2; D might be TRBD2 (6 bases). CDR1 is DFQATT and CDR2 is SNEGSKA in the germline V gene (reference sequence). Between the trimmed V and J ends, which lost 7 bases and 7 bases, there was a span of 10 bases. The CDR3 consists of 11 residues. As DNA, the CDR3 is TGCAGTGTCGGGGGTTTCGGGGAGCTGTTTTTT. Protein sequence: CSVGGFGELFF.